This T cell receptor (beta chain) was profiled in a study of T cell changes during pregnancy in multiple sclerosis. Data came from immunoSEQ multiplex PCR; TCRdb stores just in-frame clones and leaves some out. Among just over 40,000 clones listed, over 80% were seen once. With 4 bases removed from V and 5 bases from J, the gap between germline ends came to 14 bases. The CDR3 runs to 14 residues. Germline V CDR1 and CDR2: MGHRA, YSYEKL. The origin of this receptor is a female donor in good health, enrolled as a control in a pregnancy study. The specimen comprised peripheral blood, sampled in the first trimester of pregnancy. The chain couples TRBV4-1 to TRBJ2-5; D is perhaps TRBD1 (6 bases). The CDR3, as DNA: TGCGCCAGCAGCCGCATACAGGGCCCGGAGACCCAGTACTTC. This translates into CASSRIQGPETQYF.